The rows below give T cell receptor beta chains drawn from one sample of a study of blood T cell repertoires in COVID-19. Libraries were prepared by immunoSEQ multiplex PCR; TCRdb keeps only in-frame clonotypes and omits some of them. The sample lists 150,000 or so clones; about 86% were seen once. The source material was peripheral blood. The origin of the receptors is a woman aged 55-69 years with acute or convalescent COVID-19. The CDR3 runs from the conserved cysteine through the conserved F or W. A D gene is named only where the DNA matches it firmly. Rows may omit the clone size; those that give it use once, few, many or a size class.

CDR3 protein	CDR3 DNA	CDR3 length	clone size	D gene	J gene	V gene
CASSPSKGNIAPETF	TGCGCCAGCAGCCCCTCAAAGGGGAATATAGCACCTGAGACCTTC	15	.	.	TRBJ1-2	TRBV4-1
CASSVRPTSGGATGELFF	TGTGCCAGCAGCGTTCGACCGACTAGCGGGGGGGCCACCGGGGAGCTGTTTTTT	18	.	TRBD2	TRBJ2-2	TRBV3-1/TRBV3-2
CASSQSGSGNTIYF	TGTGCCAGCAGCCAGTCAGGCTCTGGAAACACCATATATTTT	14	few	.	TRBJ1-3	TRBV3-1/TRBV3-2
CASSVRTGLTYQPQHF	TGTGCCAGCAGTGTTAGGACAGGTTTAACTTATCAGCCCCAGCATTTT	16	.	TRBD1	TRBJ1-5	TRBV6-1
CASGRQGANHPNTGELFF	TGCGCCAGCGGTCGACAGGGGGCGAACCACCCTAACACCGGGGAGCTGTTTTTT	18	.	TRBD1	TRBJ2-2	TRBV5-1
CASNTRFGGELFF	TGTGCCAGCAATACGAGGTTTGGCGGGGAGCTGTTTTTT	13	.	.	TRBJ2-2	TRBV6-5
CASKRRGDYGYTF	TGTGCCAGCAAGCGCAGGGGTGACTATGGCTACACCTTC	13	.	.	TRBJ1-2	TRBV27
CASSPLGGGPTDTQYF	TGTGCCAGCAGCCCCCTGGGCGGGGGGCCGACAGATACGCAGTATTTT	16	.	TRBD2	TRBJ2-3	TRBV9
CSVLTGVVSEAFF	TGCAGCGTTCTGACAGGGGTCGTAAGTGAAGCTTTCTTT	13	few	TRBD1	TRBJ1-1	TRBV29-1
CASSLSGGDHEQYF	TGTGCCAGCAGCTTAAGTGGGGGGGACCACGAGCAGTACTTC	14	.	TRBD2	TRBJ2-7	TRBV7-9
CASSTTRWTEAFF	TGTGCCAGCAGTACTACGCGGTGGACTGAAGCTTTCTTT	13	few	.	TRBJ1-1	TRBV6-5
CASRSGNYPEAFF	TGTGCCAGCAGGTCAGGGAACTACCCTGAAGCTTTCTTT	13	.	.	TRBJ1-1	TRBV12-3/TRBV12-4
CASIQQGLNTEAFF	TGTGCCAGCATCCAACAGGGGCTGAACACTGAAGCTTTCTTT	14	.	TRBD1	TRBJ1-1	TRBV6-6
CAWSVSGLGQPQHF	TGTGCCTGGAGTGTTTCAGGGCTTGGCCAGCCCCAGCATTTT	14	.	.	TRBJ1-5	TRBV30
CASSKVYDSYRRELFF	TGTGCCAGCAGCAAAGTCTACGACTCGTACAGGAGGGAGCTGTTTTTT	16	many	.	TRBJ2-2	TRBV21-1
CAWNRDYGYTF	TGTGCCTGGAATCGCGACTATGGCTACACCTTC	11	.	.	TRBJ1-2	TRBV30
CASSTSSGVTGELFF	TGTGCCAGCAGCACCAGCTCGGGGGTCACCGGGGAGCTGTTTTTT	15	.	.	TRBJ2-2	TRBV3-1/TRBV3-2
CASSPGAGGDYNEQFF	TGCGCCAGCAGCCCCGGGGCGGGGGGGGACTACAATGAGCAGTTCTTC	16	.	TRBD2	TRBJ2-1	TRBV5-1
CASSDVARDRKNIQYF	TGCGCCAGCAGCGACGTGGCCCGGGACAGAAAAAACATTCAGTACTTC	16	.	TRBD1	TRBJ2-4	TRBV5-1
CASSWTGGNSPLHF	TGTGCCAGCAGCTGGACAGGGGGGAATTCACCCCTCCACTTT	14	.	TRBD1	TRBJ1-6	TRBV7-9
CASSEQVWDSSGYTF	TGTGCCAGCAGTGAACAAGTATGGGACAGCTCTGGCTACACCTTC	15	.	TRBD1	TRBJ1-2	TRBV6-1
CASSLSGTDLYGYTF	TGTGCCAGCAGTCTTAGCGGGACGGACCTATATGGCTACACCTTC	15	.	.	TRBJ1-2	TRBV7-2
CASSLKGGTMNTEAFF	TGTGCCAGCAGCTTGAAAGGAGGGACCATGAACACTGAAGCTTTCTTT	16	.	.	TRBJ1-1	TRBV5-6
CASSLTASGVYEQYF	TGTGCCAGCAGCTTAACCGCTAGCGGGGTCTACGAGCAGTACTTC	15	few	TRBD2	TRBJ2-7	TRBV7-3
CSVEGLAGEGSGELFF	TGCAGCGTTGAGGGACTAGCGGGCGAAGGCTCCGGGGAGCTGTTTTTT	16	.	TRBD2	TRBJ2-2	TRBV29-1
CATSAGLSYEQYF	TGTGCCACTAGCGCAGGGCTCTCCTACGAGCAGTACTTC	13	once	.	TRBJ2-7	TRBV19
CASSFSGSYNQPQHF	TGTGCCAGCAGTTTTTCAGGGTCTTATAATCAGCCCCAGCATTTT	15	.	.	TRBJ1-5	TRBV28
CASSESSGGAEEQYF	TGCGCCAGCAGTGAGTCTAGCGGGGGGGCCGAAGAGCAGTATTTT	15	once	TRBD2	TRBJ2-3	TRBV10-1
CASSPRTISGNTIYF	TGTGCCAGCAGCCCTCGGACAATCTCTGGAAACACCATATATTTT	15	.	.	TRBJ1-3	TRBV9
CASGVGNVLTF	TGCGCCAGCGGCGTCGGGAACGTCCTGACTTTC	11	.	.	TRBJ2-6	TRBV5-1
CASSMEGGYTF	TGTGCCAGTAGTATGGAGGGGGGCTACACCTTC	11	once	.	TRBJ1-2	TRBV19
CAWSFGGGNTGELFF	TGTGCCTGGAGTTTCGGCGGGGGGAACACCGGGGAGCTGTTTTTT	15	.	TRBD2	TRBJ2-2	TRBV30
CAISEDYRGARYEQYF	TGTGCCATCAGTGAGGATTACAGGGGCGCACGGTACGAGCAGTACTTC	16	many	TRBD1	TRBJ2-7	TRBV10-3
CASSPGLGSYEQYF	TGTGCCAGCAGCCCCGGACTCGGATCGTACGAGCAGTACTTC	14	.	.	TRBJ2-7	TRBV4-2
CATSRDLTGLSEQYF	TGTGCCACCAGCAGAGATTTGACAGGGCTCAGCGAGCAGTACTTC	15	few	TRBD1	TRBJ2-7	TRBV15
CASSIRGTGRLDGYTF	TGTGCCAGTAGTATAAGGGGGACAGGGAGGTTGGACGGCTACACCTTC	16	.	TRBD1	TRBJ1-2	TRBV19
CASSPGQGASETQYF	TGTGCCAGCAGTCCGGGACAGGGGGCATCAGAGACCCAGTACTTC	15	.	TRBD1	TRBJ2-5	TRBV27
CASSARLAGGLETQYF	TGTGCCAGCAGCGCCCGACTAGCGGGGGGGCTAGAGACCCAGTACTTC	16	once	TRBD2	TRBJ2-5	TRBV9
CSARDSYEQYF	TGCAGTGCTAGGGACAGCTACGAGCAGTACTTC	11	.	.	TRBJ2-7	TRBV20-1
CASSLGAGNQPQHF	TGTGCCAGCAGCTTAGGGGCTGGAAATCAGCCCCAGCATTTT	14	.	.	TRBJ1-5	TRBV7-9
CAWTNRGGGVTEAFF	TGTGCCTGGACTAACCGCGGGGGCGGGGTCACTGAAGCTTTCTTT	15	once	.	TRBJ1-1	TRBV30
CASSLIPTNSEAFF	TGTGCCAGCAGCTTAATTCCCACTAACTCTGAAGCTTTCTTT	14	.	.	TRBJ1-1	TRBV7-2
CASSLRPAGDNNEQFF	TGCGCCAGCAGCTTGAGACCGGCGGGGGATAACAATGAGCAGTTCTTC	16	.	TRBD2	TRBJ2-1	TRBV5-1